The rows below give T cell receptor beta chains drawn from one sample of a study of blood T cell repertoires in COVID-19. Only in-frame clones appear in the TCRdb table, and some are missing; sequencing was by immunoSEQ multiplex PCR. The sample records 85,000 to 130,000 clones, just under 95% being singletons. The sequencing input was peripheral blood. All receptors come from a man in his sixties or seventies with acute or convalescent COVID-19. CDR3s leave out the opening cysteine and the closing phenylalanine or tryptophan. The order of the fields is V gene, J gene, CDR3 protein.

TRBV28,TRBJ1-5,ASSYNQPQH
TRBV5-1,TRBJ1-6,ASSLEGAVGSPLH
TRBV9,TRBJ2-3,ASSVGGRVFDTQY
TRBV2,TRBJ2-1,ASSVERGTSNEQF
TRBV19,TRBJ2-7,ASSATTGLGEQY
TRBV10-3,TRBJ1-1,AISEPDRGSSEAF
TRBV7-9,TRBJ1-2,ASSLQGYYGYT
TRBV6-2/TRBV6-3,TRBJ2-2,ASSYLLGTANTGELF
TRBV5-1,TRBJ2-3,ASSLAGTGDTQY
TRBV30,TRBJ1-4,AWSVRDRGWVEKLF
TRBV3-1/TRBV3-2,TRBJ1-5,ASSQVWTPYSNQPQH
TRBV6-5,TRBJ1-3,ASSSSGTARNTIY
TRBV7-3,TRBJ2-5,ASSAAGTSGETQY
TRBV10-2,TRBJ2-7,ASSEPRSSYEQY
TRBV19,TRBJ1-4,ASSVLPGQREEKLF
TRBV28,TRBJ2-7,ASSSFARDRHEQY
TRBV6-5,TRBJ1-6,ASSMDRVWSPLH
TRBV24-1,TRBJ2-3,ATSETSGRRADTQY
TRBV2,TRBJ1-6,ASSPRLYNSPLH
TRBV15,TRBJ2-1,ATSRDHPDPKTYNEQF
TRBV6-5,TRBJ1-2,ASSKHGTDLYGYT
TRBV15,TRBJ2-1,ATSVSGRSGNEQF
TRBV9,TRBJ2-3,ASSVSLAGGTDTQY
TRBV18,TRBJ1-5,ASSGTGGTDQPQH
TRBV5-1,TRBJ1-1,ASSLFTENTEAF
TRBV29-1,TRBJ2-3,SVDIGTDTQY
TRBV27,TRBJ1-2,ASRAQAGYT
TRBV3-1/TRBV3-2,TRBJ2-3,ASSQVGSGWLTDTQY
TRBV9,TRBJ1-2,ASSDGTEYGYT
TRBV19,TRBJ2-6,ASSTYRDRAGANVLT
TRBV7-6,TRBJ2-7,ASSLGQVSEQY
TRBV5-1,TRBJ2-1,ASSHPGLAGGHEQF
TRBV5-4,TRBJ2-1,ASSLRGGYEQF
TRBV6-2/TRBV6-3,TRBJ2-2,ASSTTGELF
TRBV12-5,TRBJ2-7,ASGLLGLAGFTYEQY
TRBV19,TRBJ2-7,ASSIRDSYEQY
TRBV5-1,TRBJ1-6,ASSLACGGGSPLH
TRBV6-6,TRBJ1-6,ASSYAGVINSPLH
TRBV7-8,TRBJ1-5,ASSEITDSNQPQH
TRBV5-1,TRBJ1-1,ASSLAKNTEAF
TRBV28,TRBJ2-2,ASRVDRASGGELF
TRBV6-5,TRBJ2-1,ASKGLAGPYNEQF
TRBV27,TRBJ2-7,ASSVAGSSYEQY
TRBV6-1,TRBJ1-4,ASSELGAREKLF
TRBV6-1,TRBJ1-2,ASSEGQNYGYT
TRBV7-3,TRBJ2-7,ASSLSKSGEQY
TRBV28,TRBJ1-4,ASSPGSGEKLF
TRBV28,TRBJ1-5,ASSARHGDQPQH
TRBV19,TRBJ2-7,ASSKQVRQGIYEQY
TRBV24-1,TRBJ2-1,ATSDLGASGRAAEQF
TRBV5-8,TRBJ1-2,ASSLRQGRFGYT
TRBV9,TRBJ2-3,ARTSGGTDTQY
TRBV7-2,TRBJ1-6,ASSTAQGSLSPLH
TRBV3-1/TRBV3-2,TRBJ2-7,ASSQGGHRYGEQY